This TCR beta chain emerged from a study of response to subunit inactivated influenza vaccine. TCRdb ran MiXCR on the RT-PCR reads and lists one entry per CDR3 protein. The sample lists around 750,000 distinct CDR3 sequences, around 20% occurring once. Regarding this clonotype: Its antigen is unidentified.

General study findings and limits: Few additional T cells are recruited per seasonal influenza vaccination, authors suggested.

The sample was PBMCs from blood, taken around 5 days after vaccination. The clonotype originates from a man in his fifties or sixties who received an inactivated influenza vaccine.

The CDR3 protein is CASSQDAGVTGELFF. CDR3 nucleotides: TGCGCCAGCAGCCAAGATGCAGGGGTCACCGGGGAGCTGTTTTTT. The genes are TRBV4-3 and TRBJ2-2; a possible D gene is TRBD1 (6 bases). The V end lost 0 bases, the J end lost 4 bases, and 9 bases lay between the germline ends. Germline V CDR1 and CDR2: LGHNA, YSLEER. This CDR3 contains 15 residues.